This T cell receptor (beta chain) originates from a study of blood T cell repertoires in COVID-19 (dated by TCRdb to the early 2020s). For the study in its entirety: The collaborator samples originated in the United States, Italy and Spain and spanned the acute and convalescent phases of COVID-19. The prospective study material was composed of cDNA or gDNA derived from T cells, B-cell-depleted T cells, or PBMCs. Deeply sampled blood TCRbeta repertoires from subjects exposed to, actively infected with, or recovered from COVID-19 were included in the dataset. The repertoires were released in a freely available public database meant as a resource for research on the immune response to SARS-CoV-2. The samples were drawn from the first 160 participants of the ongoing ImmuneRACE study and from over 950 subjects provided by 6 global collaborators. Nearly every sample came with metadata listing a de-identified subject ID, COVID-19 status, age in years and sex. HLA class I and class II types, where available, came from metadata supplied by the sample provider rather than from assay-based typing. What the study reported, not specific to this receptor: The quantity of clinical and demographic metadata differed by source and by participant and was supplied without curation.

CDR3 length: 14 amino acids, cysteine to phenylalanine. This entry keeps only the CDR3 DNA: 42 bases, framed from base 1. V and J are trimmed by 5 bases and 9 bases, and the gene matches miss 8 bases of the junction. CDR1 and CDR2 were assigned from the germline V gene as SGHTA and FQGTGA. TCRbeta CDR3 regions were amplified from genomic DNA by means of the immunoSEQ Assay, a bias-controlled multiplex PCR. The source study handled its data this way. Within the assay, amplification of reference gene primers was used to estimate how many nucleated cells each sample contained. Sequence reads were collapsed and filtered to measure the absolute abundance of every unique TCRbeta CDR3 rearrangement. For each sample, productive Simpson clonality was calculated as the square root of Simpson's diversity index over productive rearrangements. Not all clones reach the TCRdb copy of this immuneACCESS table, which keeps in-frame sequences only. Checked studies attribute under half of the gap to unresolved V genes and leave the rest unexplained. The V and J calls and clone size come from that table; D and trimming were worked out from the DNA. The sample table holds 35,000 to 50,000 clones, of which more than 70% were seen once. The leading ten clones occupy approximately 6% of the sample.

Each collaborating institution followed its own protocols to collect whole blood in K2EDTA tubes. For TCRbeta analysis, collaborator samples were shipped as frozen whole blood, as isolated PBMCs, or as DNA extracted from either sample type. As concerns this clone: The antigen it binds to is not known. Base qualities are not provided; no much larger clone lies one nucleotide away.

The sequence joins TRBV7-3 to TRBJ2-1; 9 junctional bases match TRBD1. The TCR comes from a woman older than 75 with acute or convalescent COVID-19. The specimen was peripheral blood. The bases read TGTGCCAGCAGCCCCGGGACAGGGAAGGTTGAGCAGTTCTTC. It translates as CASSPGTGKVEQFF. Supplemented by the reference TRBV7-3 and TRBJ2-1 proteins around the CDR3, the complete variable domain is GAGVSQTPSNKVTEKGKYVELRCDPISGHTALYWYRQSLGQGPEFLIYFQGTGAADDSGLPNDRFFAVRPEGSVSTLKIQRTERGDSAVYLCASSPGTGKVEQFFGPGTRLTVL.